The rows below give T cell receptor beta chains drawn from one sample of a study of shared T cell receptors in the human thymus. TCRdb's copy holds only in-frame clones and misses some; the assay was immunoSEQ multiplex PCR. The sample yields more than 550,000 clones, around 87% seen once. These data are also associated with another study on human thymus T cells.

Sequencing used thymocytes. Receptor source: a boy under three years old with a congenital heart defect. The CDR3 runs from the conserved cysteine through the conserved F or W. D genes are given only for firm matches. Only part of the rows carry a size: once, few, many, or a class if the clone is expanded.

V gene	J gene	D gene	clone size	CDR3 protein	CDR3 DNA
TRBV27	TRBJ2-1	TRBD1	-	CASRGTGSYNEQFF	TGTGCCAGCAGGGGGACAGGCTCCTACAATGAGCAGTTCTTC
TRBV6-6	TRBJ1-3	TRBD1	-	CASSMKTGGENTIYF	TGTGCCAGCAGCATGAAAACAGGGGGCGAAAACACCATATATTTT
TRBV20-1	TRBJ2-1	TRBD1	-	CSAPQGDEQFF	TGCAGTGCTCCGCAGGGGGATGAGCAGTTCTTC
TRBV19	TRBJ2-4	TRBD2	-	CASSPRTSGREAKNIQYF	TGTGCCAGTAGTCCACGGACTAGCGGGAGAGAAGCCAAAAACATTCAGTACTTC
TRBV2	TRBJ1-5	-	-	CASSVGEGQPQHF	TGTGCCAGCAGTGTAGGGGAGGGTCAGCCCCAGCATTTT
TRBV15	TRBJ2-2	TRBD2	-	CATSRVGLAGPYTGELFF	TGTGCCACCAGCAGAGTGGGACTAGCGGGGCCCTACACCGGGGAGCTGTTTTTT
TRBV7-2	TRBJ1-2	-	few	CASSLDSYWDINYGYTF	TGTGCCAGCAGCTTAGACTCGTACTGGGACATTAACTATGGCTACACCTTC
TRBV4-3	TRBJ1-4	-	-	CASSQAAGEKLFF	TGCGCCAGCAGCCAAGCGGCAGGGGAAAAACTGTTTTTT
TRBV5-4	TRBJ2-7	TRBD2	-	CASSSSPGRATYEQYF	TGTGCCAGCAGCTCCTCCCCCGGGAGGGCCACCTACGAGCAGTACTTC
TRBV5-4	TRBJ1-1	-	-	CASSSRGGIGTEAFF	TGTGCCAGCAGCTCCCGGGGGGGGATAGGCACTGAAGCTTTCTTT
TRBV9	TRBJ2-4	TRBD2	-	CASSVGASGRDKNIQYF	TGTGCCAGCAGCGTAGGGGCTAGCGGGAGGGACAAAAACATTCAGTACTTC
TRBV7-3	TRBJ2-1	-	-	CASSLTGGDYNEQFF	TGTGCCAGCAGCTTAACAGGTGGAGATTACAATGAGCAGTTCTTC
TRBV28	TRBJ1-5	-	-	CASSVTRALSNQPQHF	TGTGCCAGCAGTGTGACGAGGGCACTTAGCAATCAGCCCCAGCATTTT
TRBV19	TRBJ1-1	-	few	CASSHTENTEAFF	TGTGCCAGTAGCCACACAGAGAACACTGAAGCTTTCTTT
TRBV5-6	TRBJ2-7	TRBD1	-	CASSFLGTAYEQYF	TGTGCCAGCAGCTTCTTAGGGACAGCCTACGAGCAGTACTTC
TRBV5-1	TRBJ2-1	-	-	CASSLPDNEQFF	TGCGCCAGCAGCTTACCGGACAATGAGCAGTTCTTC
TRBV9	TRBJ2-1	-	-	CASSPVGRDWNNEQFF	TGTGCCAGCAGCCCGGTTGGTCGGGATTGGAATAATGAGCAGTTCTTC
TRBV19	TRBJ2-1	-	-	CASRAKRDEQFF	TGTGCCAGCCGAGCGAAGAGGGATGAGCAGTTCTTC
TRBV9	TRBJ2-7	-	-	CASSVDNHPYEQYF	TGTGCCAGCAGCGTCGACAACCATCCCTACGAGCAGTACTTC
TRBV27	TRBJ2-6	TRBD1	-	CASSLYRQGANSGANVLTF	TGTGCCAGCAGTTTATACCGACAGGGGGCCAACTCTGGGGCCAACGTCCTGACTTTC
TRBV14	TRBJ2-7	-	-	CASSRLSGSSSYEQYF	TGTGCCAGCAGCAGGCTCTCCGGGTCCAGCTCCTACGAGCAGTACTTC
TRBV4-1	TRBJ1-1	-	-	CASSQWYGASNTEAFF	TGCGCCAGCAGCCAATGGTATGGGGCGTCGAACACTGAAGCTTTCTTT
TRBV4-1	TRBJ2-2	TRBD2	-	CASSQEKRETTGELFF	TGCGCCAGCAGCCAAGAAAAGCGGGAGACCACCGGGGAGCTGTTTTTT
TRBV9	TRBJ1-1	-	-	CASSVRGNTEAFF	TGTGCCAGCAGCGTCAGGGGGAACACTGAAGCTTTCTTT
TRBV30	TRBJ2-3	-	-	CAWTSRGAPQGADTQYF	TGTGCCTGGACGTCCCGCGGGGCACCTCAAGGGGCAGATACGCAGTATTTT
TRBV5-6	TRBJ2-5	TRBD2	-	CASSSPWTREETQYF	TGTGCCAGCAGCTCACCCTGGACTAGGGAGGAGACCCAGTACTTC
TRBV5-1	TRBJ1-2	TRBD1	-	CASSSWTGHPYGYTF	TGCGCCAGCAGCTCCTGGACAGGGCATCCCTATGGCTACACCTTC
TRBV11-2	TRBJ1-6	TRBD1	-	CASSLGGRGVLEDSPLHF	TGTGCCAGCAGCTTAGGGGGCAGGGGGGTTTTGGAGGATTCACCCCTCCACTTT
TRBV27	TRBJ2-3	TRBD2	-	CASGLAGATSTDTQYF	TGTGCCAGCGGACTAGCGGGGGCCACTAGCACAGATACGCAGTATTTT
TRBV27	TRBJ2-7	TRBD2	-	CASSLTGGEAGITYEQYF	TGTGCCAGCAGTTTAACCGGGGGGGAAGCGGGGATAACCTACGAGCAGTACTTC
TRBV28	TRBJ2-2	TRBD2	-	CASSSRTSGRYTGELFF	TGTGCCAGCAGTTCCAGGACTAGCGGGAGATATACCGGGGAGCTGTTTTTT
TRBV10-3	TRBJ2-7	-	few	CAISAVEVEQYF	TGTGCCATCAGTGCAGTAGAGGTCGAGCAGTACTTC
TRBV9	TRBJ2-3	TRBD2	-	CASSALAALRTDTQYF	TGTGCCAGCAGCGCCCTAGCGGCCCTGCGCACAGATACGCAGTATTTT
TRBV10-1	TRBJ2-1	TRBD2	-	CASSERRGRAQGEQFF	TGCGCCAGCAGTGAGCGACGCGGGAGGGCCCAAGGTGAGCAGTTCTTC
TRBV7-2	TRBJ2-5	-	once	CASSPRGSGETQYF	TGTGCCAGCAGCCCCCGGGGGTCTGGAGAGACCCAGTACTTC
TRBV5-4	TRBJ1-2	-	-	CASSLIRDYVGYTF	TGTGCCAGCAGCTTGATCAGGGACTATGTGGGCTACACCTTC
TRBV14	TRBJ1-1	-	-	CASSQDLKSEAFF	TGTGCCAGCAGCCAAGATCTAAAGAGTGAAGCTTTCTTT
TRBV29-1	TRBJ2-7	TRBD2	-	CSVAGLAGGGNEQYF	TGCAGCGTTGCGGGACTAGCGGGGGGCGGGAACGAGCAGTACTTC
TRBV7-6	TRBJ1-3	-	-	CASSLLSGLSGNTIYF	TGTGCCAGCAGCTTACTCTCAGGCCTTTCTGGAAACACCATATATTTT